The 12 T cell receptor beta chains below all came from one sample that was sequenced in a study. TCRdb itself ran the 5' RACE reads through MiXCR, one entry per CDR3 protein. The data show roughly 50,000 distinct CDR3 sequences, roughly 22% seen once. The source material was tumor-infiltrating naive CD4+ T cells sorted from the breast tumor. The subset is: naive CD4+ T cells, CD4+CD45RA+CD25-. These receptors came from a female donor with breast cancer.

This clonotype was seen a few times. CDR3 residues: CASSLGTSGSYEQYF. The CDR3, as DNA: TGTGCCAGCAGCTTGGGGACTAGCGGCTCCTACGAGCAGTACTTC. V and J are TRBV5-4 and TRBJ2-7, with TRBD2 matching 10 bases. Germline V gene lookup returns CDR1 SGHNT and CDR2 YYREEE (reference sequence). Unmatched junction bases numbered 0, after V lost 0 bases and J lost 0 bases. The CDR3 covers 15 residues.

This clonotype came up many times. The junction departs from germline at one end; a sequencing error may be responsible. This chain connects TRBV7-6 to TRBJ1-1, with D possibly matching TRBD1 (6 bases). The CDR3 consists of 13 residues. Germline CDR1 SGHVS, CDR2 FNYEAQ. CDR3 loop: CASSSTGNTEAFF. For the CDR3, the DNA is TGCGCCAGCAGTTCGACAGGGAACACTGAAGCTTTCTTT.

The chain carries TRBV9 and TRBJ1-4; possibly TRBD1 for D (6 bases). Trimming shortened V by 4 bases and J by 8 bases, and 15 bases separated the two germline ends. The CDR3 loop spans 14 amino acids. Per germline, CDR1 SGDLS and CDR2 YYNGEE. The CDR3 loop is CASSLVARGEKLFF. CDR3 coding DNA: TGTGCCAGCAGCCTAGTCGCGAGGGGGGAAAAACTGTTTTTT.

This clonotype was detected only a few times. The rearrangement uses TRBV5-1 and TRBJ2-1, with D possibly TRBD1 on 6 matching bases. Germline CDR1 reads SGHRS; CDR2 reads YFSETQ. V was pared by 2 bases and J by 0 bases, with 12 bases between. The CDR3 extends over 16 amino acids. The DNA for the CDR3 is TGCGCCAGCAGCTTAGACAGGATTAACTCCTACAATGAGCAGTTCTTC. Protein product: CASSLDRINSYNEQFF.

Many counts were recorded for this clonotype. The genes are TRBV28 and TRBJ2-1; 7 positions agree with TRBD2. CDR1 and CDR2 (germline): MDHEN, SYDVKM. The CDR3 totals 17 residues. Losses at the gene ends were 3 bases for V and 8 bases for J; bases not matched to a gene: 16. The CDR3 here is CASSLGGGLFRVDEQFF. As DNA, the CDR3 is TGTGCCAGCAGTTTGGGGGGAGGGCTCTTTCGTGTCGATGAGCAGTTCTTC.

This clonotype was counted a single time. The genes are TRBV6-4 and TRBJ2-1; 7 bases are a match to TRBD2. V dropped 4 bases and J dropped 4; count of bases not matched to a gene: 10. Per the germline V gene, CDR1 is MRHNA and CDR2 is SNTAGT. The CDR3 extends over 16 amino acids. CDR3 bases: TGTGCCAGCAGTGTCGAGGGAGGGCGGAGTTACAATGAGCAGTTCTTC. The encoded protein is CASSVEGGRSYNEQFF.

DNA of the CDR3: TGCAGTGCTTCTCAAGCGGGATTTAGGGATGAGCAGTTCTTC. Amino acid sequence: CSASQAGFRDEQFF. V and J are TRBV20-1 and TRBJ2-1; 7 bases match TRBD2. The V gene's germline CDR1 is DFQATT and CDR2 SNEGSKA (reference sequence). The CDR3 sequence is 14 residues long. Losses at the gene ends were 5 bases for V and 8 bases for J; bases not matched to a gene: 12.

This rearrangement joins TRBV19 to TRBJ2-1, with D possibly matching TRBD2 (6 bases). Trimming shortened V by 3 bases and J by 8 bases, and 20 bases separated the two germline ends. The germline V gene has CDR1 LNHDA and CDR2 SQIVND (reference sequence). The CDR3 is 16 residues long. CDR3 coding DNA: TGTGCCAGTAGTATGGCAAGGAGGGTATCACAGCATGAGCAGTTCTTC. Translated: CASSMARRVSQHEQFF.

In regard to this clonotype: The conserved phenylalanine or tryptophan is not found at the CDR3 terminus, so this likely reflects a read error. The chain employs TRBV29-1 and TRBJ2-4; D may be TRBD1 (6 bases). From germline, CDR1 is SQVTM and CDR2 ANQGSEA. The CDR3 spans 14 residues. Between the trimmed V and J ends, which lost 4 bases and 5 bases, there was a span of 15 bases. CDR3 amino acids: CSVGQGMEQNIQYC. DNA of the CDR3: TGCAGCGTTGGTCAGGGGATGGAACAAAACATTCAGTACTGC.

This clonotype was observed a few times. The V gene is TRBV6-2 or TRBV6-3, the J gene TRBJ2-7, with D maybe TRBD2 (6 bases). V shed 7 bases and J shed 4 bases, with 17 bases lying between them. Germline lookup yields CDR1 MNHEY and CDR2 SVGEGT. The CDR3 is made up of 14 amino acids. The CDR3 region is CASIRSGPLYEQYF. CDR3 DNA: TGTGCCAGCATTAGGAGCGGGCCTCTGTACGAGCAGTACTTC.

The gene calls are TRBV5-6 and TRBJ2-3, with 9 positions matching TRBD2. The CDR3 runs to 16 residues. The germline V gene encodes CDR1 SGHDT and CDR2 YYEEEE. The V gene end was trimmed by 2 bases and the J gene end by 3 bases; junction bases not matched to a gene: 7. Written as DNA, the CDR3 is TGTGCCAGCAGCTTAGGCGGGCGGGAGGGGACAGATACGCAGTATTTT. Translation gives CASSLGGREGTDTQYF.

This clonotype was found a few times. The CDR3 DNA is TGCGCCAGCAGCGTGGCGGGGAACCCAGATACGCAGTATTTT. This codes for CASSVAGNPDTQYF. This chain joins TRBV5-1 and TRBJ2-3; D possibly corresponds to TRBD2 (6 bases). Germline CDR1 reads SGHRS; CDR2 reads YFSETQ. This CDR3 contains 14 residues. The ends were cut back, 4 bases at V and 4 bases at J, with 13 bases in the middle. The full variable domain, completed using reference TRBV5-1 and TRBJ2-3, is KAGVTQTPRYLIKTRGQQVTLSCSPISGHRSVSWYQQTPGQGLQFLFEYFSETQRNKGNFPGRFSGRQFSNSRSEMNVSTLELGDSALYLCASSVAGNPDTQYFGPGTRLTVL.